These T cell receptor beta chains were read from a single sample in a study of T-cell reconstitution after alpha-beta-depleted transplantation in children. TCRdb processed the PCR reads anew with MiXCR; each CDR3 protein has one entry. The data contain approximately 190,000 distinct CDR3 sequences, roughly 6% of them singletons. The sequenced sample was PBMCs, obtained before TCRalphabeta/CD19-depleted stem cell transplant. The origin of the receptors is a girl younger than two with combined immunodeficiency, due to receive a stem cell transplant. The CDR3 runs from the conserved cysteine through the conserved F or W. The order of the fields is V gene, D gene, clone size, J gene, CDR3 protein, CDR3 DNA. D genes are given only for firm matches. Size tells how often a clone was seen (once, few, many) or the class of an expanded clone, and some rows leave it out.

v_gene: TRBV28
d_gene: TRBD2
abundance: -
j_gene: TRBJ2-7
CDR3aa: CASSPGTSGPERYEQYF
CDR3nt: TGTGCCAGCAGCCCCGGGACTAGCGGGCCAGAGCGCTACGAGCAGTACTTC

v_gene: TRBV20-1
d_gene: TRBD1
abundance: -
j_gene: TRBJ2-7
CDR3aa: CSARIQGAPYEQYF
CDR3nt: TGCAGTGCTAGGATACAGGGGGCCCCCTACGAGCAGTACTTC

v_gene: TRBV20-1
d_gene: TRBD2
abundance: many
j_gene: TRBJ2-5
CDR3aa: CSASLAGGWGRETQYF
CDR3nt: TGCAGTGCTAGTTTAGCGGGAGGTTGGGGGCGAGAGACCCAGTACTTC

v_gene: TRBV29-1
d_gene: TRBD2
abundance: many
j_gene: TRBJ2-3
CDR3aa: CSVKGARLAWAPDTQYF
CDR3nt: TGCAGCGTAAAAGGGGCCCGACTAGCGTGGGCCCCAGATACGCAGTATTTT

v_gene: TRBV7-9
d_gene: -
abundance: many
j_gene: TRBJ1-2
CDR3aa: CASSLVGGGYTF
CDR3nt: TGTGCCAGCAGCTTAGTTGGGGGCGGCTACACCTTC

v_gene: TRBV4-3
d_gene: TRBD2
abundance: few
j_gene: TRBJ2-7
CDR3aa: CASSQGTSGRDEQYF
CDR3nt: TGCGCCAGCAGCCAAGGGACTAGCGGGAGGGACGAGCAGTACTTC

v_gene: TRBV20-1
d_gene: TRBD1
abundance: many
j_gene: TRBJ2-7
CDR3aa: CSARDLGQGYEQYF
CDR3nt: TGCAGTGCTAGAGATCTCGGACAGGGCTACGAGCAGTACTTC

v_gene: TRBV27
d_gene: -
abundance: many
j_gene: TRBJ1-2
CDR3aa: CASSLGPANNYGYTF
CDR3nt: TGTGCCAGCAGTCTGGGTCCAGCCAACAACTATGGCTACACCTTC

v_gene: TRBV28
d_gene: TRBD2
abundance: few
j_gene: TRBJ2-5
CDR3aa: CASTTMGWGTRTIKETQYF
CDR3nt: TGTGCCAGCACCACTATGGGGTGGGGGACTAGGACGATCAAAGAGACCCAGTACTTC

v_gene: TRBV4-1
d_gene: -
abundance: many
j_gene: TRBJ2-2
CDR3aa: CASSQDFPGVRELFF
CDR3nt: TGCGCCAGCAGCCAAGATTTCCCCGGGGTCCGGGAGCTGTTTTTT

v_gene: TRBV4-3
d_gene: -
abundance: many
j_gene: TRBJ2-7
CDR3aa: CASSQVRLLTRYEQYF
CDR3nt: TGCGCCAGCAGCCAAGTTCGGCTGCTAACTCGCTACGAGCAGTACTTC

v_gene: TRBV28
d_gene: TRBD2
abundance: few
j_gene: TRBJ2-1
CDR3aa: CASKERGTRSYNEQFF
CDR3nt: TGTGCCAGCAAGGAGCGGGGTACCCGCTCCTACAATGAGCAGTTCTTC

v_gene: TRBV4-1
d_gene: -
abundance: many
j_gene: TRBJ2-1
CDR3aa: CASSQGGVFDEQFF
CDR3nt: TGCGCCAGCAGCCAAGGGGGGGTTTTCGATGAGCAGTTCTTC

v_gene: TRBV5-6
d_gene: -
abundance: few
j_gene: TRBJ1-2
CDR3aa: CASSLGTWAYGYTF
CDR3nt: TGTGCCAGCAGCTTGGGCACGTGGGCCTATGGCTACACCTTC

v_gene: TRBV9
d_gene: -
abundance: many
j_gene: TRBJ2-7
CDR3aa: CASSVGGRSYEQYF
CDR3nt: TGTGCCAGCAGCGTAGGCGGGCGATCCTACGAGCAGTACTTC

v_gene: TRBV21-1
d_gene: -
abundance: many
j_gene: TRBJ2-2
CDR3aa: CASSEAAEGDTGELFF
CDR3nt: TGTGCCAGCAGCGAAGCGGCGGAGGGAGACACCGGGGAGCTGTTTTTT

v_gene: TRBV4-1
d_gene: TRBD2
abundance: many
j_gene: TRBJ2-3
CDR3aa: CASSQVDSGEDTQYF
CDR3nt: TGCGCCAGCAGCCAAGTAGATAGCGGGGAAGATACGCAGTATTTT

v_gene: TRBV15
d_gene: TRBD1
abundance: many
j_gene: TRBJ1-1
CDR3aa: CATSRDLRDRLNTEAFF
CDR3nt: TGTGCCACCAGCAGAGATCTCCGGGACAGATTGAACACTGAAGCTTTCTTT

v_gene: TRBV28
d_gene: -
abundance: many
j_gene: TRBJ2-5
CDR3aa: CASSNRKETQYF
CDR3nt: TGTGCCAGCAGTAACAGAAAAGAGACCCAGTACTTC

v_gene: TRBV9
d_gene: -
abundance: many
j_gene: TRBJ1-6
CDR3aa: CASSAGGGNSPLHF
CDR3nt: TGTGCCAGCAGCGCGGGGGGAGGAAATTCACCCCTCCACTTT

v_gene: TRBV4-3
d_gene: -
abundance: many
j_gene: TRBJ1-3
CDR3aa: CASTRTVSGNTIYF
CDR3nt: TGCGCCAGCACCCGGACGGTCTCTGGAAACACCATATATTTT

v_gene: TRBV2
d_gene: -
abundance: many
j_gene: TRBJ2-1
CDR3aa: CASTPETPYNEQFF
CDR3nt: TGTGCCAGCACCCCGGAGACCCCCTACAATGAGCAGTTCTTC

v_gene: TRBV24-1
d_gene: -
abundance: many
j_gene: TRBJ2-2
CDR3aa: CATSDLRRNTGELFF
CDR3nt: TGTGCCACCAGTGATTTAAGGAGGAACACCGGGGAGCTGTTTTTT

v_gene: TRBV9
d_gene: -
abundance: many
j_gene: TRBJ2-7
CDR3aa: CASSVFPGTDIYEQYF
CDR3nt: TGTGCCAGCAGCGTATTTCCTGGGACGGATATCTACGAGCAGTACTTC

v_gene: TRBV12-3/TRBV12-4
d_gene: TRBD1
abundance: many
j_gene: TRBJ2-1
CDR3aa: CASIPGTADDSTMVQFF
CDR3nt: TGTGCCAGCATCCCCGGGACAGCGGATGATTCTACAATGGTGCAGTTCTTC

v_gene: TRBV7-8
d_gene: TRBD2
abundance: many
j_gene: TRBJ2-4
CDR3aa: CASSLLAGGRIIQYF
CDR3nt: TGTGCCAGCAGCTTACTAGCGGGGGGGCGGATCATTCAGTACTTC

v_gene: TRBV6-5
d_gene: TRBD1
abundance: -
j_gene: TRBJ1-1
CDR3aa: CASTTTGMNTEAFF
CDR3nt: TGTGCCAGCACTACGACAGGGATGAACACTGAAGCTTTCTTT

v_gene: TRBV9
d_gene: TRBD2
abundance: few
j_gene: TRBJ2-3
CDR3aa: CASSSGGGDTQYF
CDR3nt: TGTGCCAGCAGCAGCGGGGGCGGGGATACGCAGTATTTT

v_gene: TRBV12-3/TRBV12-4
d_gene: TRBD2
abundance: few
j_gene: TRBJ2-5
CDR3aa: CASSQTSGRAVSKETQYF
CDR3nt: TGTGCCAGCAGCCAGACTAGCGGGAGGGCCGTTTCCAAAGAGACCCAGTACTTC

v_gene: TRBV28
d_gene: -
abundance: many
j_gene: TRBJ2-7
CDR3aa: CASRYGSYEQYF
CDR3nt: TGTGCCAGCAGGTACGGCTCCTACGAGCAGTACTTC

v_gene: TRBV25-1
d_gene: -
abundance: many
j_gene: TRBJ1-2
CDR3aa: CASSGGHGYTF
CDR3nt: TGTGCCAGCAGTGGGGGGCATGGCTACACCTTC

v_gene: TRBV4-1
d_gene: TRBD1
abundance: many
j_gene: TRBJ2-5
CDR3aa: CASSGQGLQYF
CDR3nt: TGCGCCAGCAGCGGACAGGGCCTACAATACTTC

v_gene: TRBV20-1
d_gene: TRBD1
abundance: many
j_gene: TRBJ2-2
CDR3aa: CSARDRDSPNTGELFF
CDR3nt: TGCAGTGCTAGAGACCGGGACAGTCCGAACACCGGGGAGCTGTTTTTT

v_gene: TRBV27
d_gene: -
abundance: many
j_gene: TRBJ2-2
CDR3aa: CASSRQAPLNTGELFF
CDR3nt: TGTGCCAGCAGTCGACAGGCTCCATTGAACACCGGGGAGCTGTTTTTT

v_gene: TRBV4-1
d_gene: TRBD1
abundance: many
j_gene: TRBJ2-7
CDR3aa: CASSQGDRGPYEQYF
CDR3nt: TGCGCCAGCAGCCAAGGGGACAGGGGGCCCTACGAGCAGTACTTC

v_gene: TRBV4-2
d_gene: -
abundance: many
j_gene: TRBJ2-1
CDR3aa: CASSQVAGDSAYNEQFF
CDR3nt: TGTGCCAGCAGCCAAGTGGCCGGGGATTCTGCCTACAATGAGCAGTTCTTC

v_gene: TRBV7-2
d_gene: -
abundance: many
j_gene: TRBJ1-1
CDR3aa: CASSDDGTEAFF
CDR3nt: TGTGCCAGCAGCGACGACGGCACTGAAGCTTTCTTT

v_gene: TRBV28
d_gene: TRBD2
abundance: many
j_gene: TRBJ2-7
CDR3aa: CASSLLGTRGHEQYF
CDR3nt: TGTGCCAGCAGTTTACTGGGGACTAGGGGACACGAGCAGTACTTC

v_gene: TRBV5-1
d_gene: -
abundance: -
j_gene: TRBJ2-4
CDR3aa: CASSLSSQPGAKNIQYF
CDR3nt: TGCGCCAGCAGCCTCTCATCCCAACCAGGAGCCAAAAACATTCAGTACTTC

v_gene: TRBV5-1
d_gene: -
abundance: few
j_gene: TRBJ2-6
CDR3aa: CASRYPDSSGANVLTF
CDR3nt: TGCGCCAGCAGGTACCCAGACAGCTCTGGGGCCAACGTCCTGACTTTC

v_gene: TRBV12-3/TRBV12-4
d_gene: -
abundance: many
j_gene: TRBJ2-2
CDR3aa: CASSFYAGELFF
CDR3nt: TGTGCCAGCAGTTTTTACGCCGGGGAGCTGTTTTTT

v_gene: TRBV6-5
d_gene: -
abundance: many
j_gene: TRBJ1-1
CDR3aa: CASSFNLGRANTEAFF
CDR3nt: TGTGCCAGCAGTTTCAACCTGGGACGAGCGAACACTGAAGCTTTCTTT

v_gene: TRBV4-2
d_gene: TRBD2
abundance: -
j_gene: TRBJ2-7
CDR3aa: CASSSGLAGASYEQYF
CDR3nt: TGTGCCAGCAGCTCCGGGCTAGCGGGAGCCTCCTACGAGCAGTACTTC

v_gene: TRBV4-1
d_gene: -
abundance: many
j_gene: TRBJ2-3
CDR3aa: CASSQDGSSTDTQYF
CDR3nt: TGCGCCAGCAGCCAAGACGGAAGCAGCACAGATACGCAGTATTTT

v_gene: TRBV5-1
d_gene: -
abundance: many
j_gene: TRBJ2-7
CDR3aa: CASSFGTVVYEQYF
CDR3nt: TGCGCCAGCAGCTTCGGGACCGTAGTCTACGAGCAGTACTTC

v_gene: TRBV12-3/TRBV12-4
d_gene: -
abundance: many
j_gene: TRBJ2-1
CDR3aa: CASSFSYNEQFF
CDR3nt: TGTGCCAGCAGTTTTAGCTACAATGAGCAGTTCTTC

v_gene: TRBV5-1
d_gene: -
abundance: many
j_gene: TRBJ2-2
CDR3aa: CASSPAGPGELFF
CDR3nt: TGCGCCAGCTCCCCTGCGGGTCCCGGGGAGCTGTTTTTT

v_gene: TRBV10-2
d_gene: -
abundance: few
j_gene: TRBJ2-2
CDR3aa: CASSEPSTPGELFF
CDR3nt: TGCGCCAGCAGTGAGCCCTCCACACCCGGGGAGCTGTTTTTT

v_gene: TRBV11-3
d_gene: -
abundance: -
j_gene: TRBJ2-7
CDR3aa: CASSPVPYEQYF
CDR3nt: TGTGCCAGCAGCCCGGTCCCCTACGAGCAGTACTTC

v_gene: TRBV11-1
d_gene: TRBD1
abundance: many
j_gene: TRBJ2-7
CDR3aa: CASTLLRTGGYEQYF
CDR3nt: TGTGCCAGCACCCTCCTGAGGACAGGGGGCTACGAGCAGTACTTC

v_gene: TRBV20-1
d_gene: -
abundance: many
j_gene: TRBJ2-7
CDR3aa: CSARDLERWGDEQYF
CDR3nt: TGCAGTGCTAGAGATCTAGAGAGGTGGGGAGACGAGCAGTACTTC

v_gene: TRBV7-9
d_gene: TRBD1
abundance: many
j_gene: TRBJ1-4
CDR3aa: CASSSLNRGIEKLFF
CDR3nt: TGTGCCAGCAGCTCCCTGAACAGGGGCATTGAAAAACTGTTTTTT

v_gene: TRBV12-3/TRBV12-4
d_gene: TRBD1
abundance: many
j_gene: TRBJ1-5
CDR3aa: CASSFSWTGGSQPQHF
CDR3nt: TGTGCCAGCAGTTTCTCGTGGACAGGGGGGAGTCAGCCCCAGCATTTT

v_gene: TRBV5-1
d_gene: -
abundance: many
j_gene: TRBJ2-7
CDR3aa: CASTTASSYEQYF
CDR3nt: TGCGCCAGCACCACAGCCTCCTCGTACGAGCAGTACTTC

v_gene: TRBV4-2
d_gene: -
abundance: -
j_gene: TRBJ2-1
CDR3aa: CASGPGLAGWNEQFF
CDR3nt: TGTGCCAGCGGCCCGGGGCTCGCGGGGTGGAATGAGCAGTTCTTC

v_gene: TRBV24-1
d_gene: -
abundance: many
j_gene: TRBJ2-2
CDR3aa: CATSDPGQRGELFF
CDR3nt: TGTGCCACCAGTGACCCAGGCCAGCGCGGGGAGCTGTTTTTT